Listed below are T cell receptor beta chains from one sample, sequenced in a study of siplizumab effects on memory and regulatory T cells. Assay used: immunoSEQ multiplex PCR; TCRdb lists only in-frame clones, some missing. This sample has around 65,000 clones, with around 79% found just once. The sample was memory CD4+ T cells sorted from blood. These receptors came from a human donor in good health. CDR3s include the opening cysteine and the closing phenylalanine or tryptophan. A D gene is named only where the DNA matches it firmly. Clone sizes are given selectively: once, few, many, or a class where the clone is expanded.

v_gene,abundance,j_gene,d_gene,CDR3nt,CDR3aa
TRBV7-8,NA,TRBJ2-5,NA,TGTGCCAGCAGCTTCGGGGGCCTAAGGGAGACCCAGTACTTC,CASSFGGLRETQYF
TRBV19,few,TRBJ2-3,TRBD2,TGTGCCAGTAGGGAGCGGGGGGTCTCTCCAGATACGCAGTATTTT,CASRERGVSPDTQYF
TRBV7-9,NA,TRBJ2-1,NA,TGTGCCAGCAGCTTACCCAACTCTGGGAAGAATGAGCAGTTCTTC,CASSLPNSGKNEQFF
TRBV10-3,NA,TRBJ2-7,NA,TGTGCCATCAGTGAGGGCACTTCCTACGAGCAGTACTTC,CAISEGTSYEQYF
TRBV7-8,NA,TRBJ1-5,NA,TGTGCCAGCAGCCCAAGCAACAGCAATCAGCCCCAGCATTTT,CASSPSNSNQPQHF
TRBV19,NA,TRBJ2-2,TRBD2,TGTGCCAGTACTAGTGGGACTAGCGGGGGCGTGAACACCGGGGAGCTGTTTTTT,CASTSGTSGGVNTGELFF
TRBV19,NA,TRBJ1-4,TRBD1,TGTGCCAGTAGTGGAAGACAGGGGGGTGAAAAACTGTTTTTT,CASSGRQGGEKLFF
TRBV19,NA,TRBJ1-5,NA,TGTGCCAGTAGTACTCCCGGTCAGGGTAGCAATCAGCCCCAGCATTTT,CASSTPGQGSNQPQHF
TRBV20-1,once,TRBJ1-2,NA,TGCAGTGGGGAAGGCTACACCTTC,CSGEGYTF
TRBV12-5,NA,TRBJ2-2,TRBD2,TGTGCTAGTGGTCCCCTTACTAGCGGATCGAACACCGGGGAGCTGTTTTTT,CASGPLTSGSNTGELFF
TRBV6-9,NA,TRBJ1-1,NA,TGTGCCAGCAGTTGGAATAGGGGAGCTTTCTTT,CASSWNRGAFF